This entry lists 21 T cell receptor beta chains sequenced from one sample in a study of T cell repertoires in cytomegalovirus infection. A single record per CDR3 protein comes from TCRdb applying MiXCR to the reads. Here the sample spans about 360,000 distinct CDR3 sequences, about a sixth being singletons. Sequencing was performed on PBMCs. These receptors were taken from a human donor in good health (CMV status not recorded). Some clones in this sample may be carry-over from other donors' samples.

The V call is TRBV5-1, the J call TRBJ2-5; D is unclear. The CDR3 covers 14 residues. CDR1 is SGHRS, CDR2 YFSETQ, per germline. Trimming cost V 0 bases and J 4 bases, with 10 bases left between them. CDR3 in amino acids: CASSLGPRGETQYF. Here the CDR3 DNA reads TGCGCCAGCAGCTTGGGGCCTAGAGGAGAGACCCAGTACTTC.

The V and J genes are TRBV10-3 and TRBJ2-5; no firm D call. The V end was cut by 4 bases, the J end by 2 bases, with 5 bases between. Per germline, CDR1 ENHRY and CDR2 SYGVKD. The CDR3 has 12 amino acids. CDR3 loop: CAISGLQETQYF. The CDR3 bases are TGTGCCATCAGTGGGCTACAAGAGACCCAGTACTTC.

The rearrangement links TRBV30 to TRBJ2-5; D ambiguous. Germline lookup yields CDR1 GTSNPN and CDR2 SVGIG (reference sequence). This CDR3 contains 14 residues. Deletions cut 0 bases from V and 7 bases from J, with 15 bases between. The CDR3 coding sequence is TGTGCCTGGAGTGTAGCAACCAGCGAAGGGACCCAGTACTTC. Its translation is CAWSVATSEGTQYF.

The V call is TRBV7-9, the J call TRBJ2-5, with 8 bases that match TRBD2. The CDR3 length is 16 residues. V dropped 1 base and J dropped 1; count of bases not matched to a gene: 5. Germline CDR1 SEHNR, CDR2 FQNEAQ (reference sequence). CDR3 sequence: CASSLGTSGFQETQYF. As DNA, the CDR3 is TGTGCCAGCAGCTTAGGAACTAGCGGCTTCCAAGAGACCCAGTACTTC.

The V gene is TRBV7-2, the J gene TRBJ2-3; 9 nucleotides agree with TRBD2. CDR1 and CDR2 (germline): SGHTA, FQGNSA. The CDR3 spans 13 residues. The J segment lost 8 bases and the V segment lost 5 bases, leaving 5 bases of the junction unmatched. The CDR3 DNA sequence: TGTGCCAGCAGCAAAGCGGGGGGTGCTACGCAGTATTTT. This gives the protein CASSKAGGATQYF.

There are many counts of this clonotype. V is TRBV19 and J is TRBJ2-7; D might be TRBD1 (6 bases). The V end was cut by 1 base, the J end by 3 bases, with 16 bases between. CDR3 length: 16 amino acids. Germline lookup yields CDR1 LNHDA and CDR2 SQIVND (reference sequence). CDR3 DNA sequence: TGTGCCAGTAGTATAGGGTACCCGGGACACCACTACGAGCAGTACTTC. It yields the protein CASSIGYPGHHYEQYF.

This chain connects TRBV6-6 to TRBJ2-1; D is unclear. This CDR3 region has 13 residues. Germline V lookup: CDR1 MNHNY, CDR2 SVGAGI (reference sequence). The V gene lost 7 bases and the J gene lost 8 bases, with 15 bases spanning the gap. The CDR3 DNA reads as TGTGCCAGCACCCTAGAGGTTGGCTATGAGCAGTTCTTC. It is translated as CASTLEVGYEQFF.

This chain's CDR3 is CASSYTGRTEAFF. CDR3 DNA sequence: TGTGCCAGCAGTTACACAGGGCGGACTGAAGCTTTCTTT. J is TRBJ1-1 and V is TRBV6-2 or TRBV6-3, with D possibly matching TRBD1 (6 bases). Germline V gives CDR1 MNHEY, CDR2 SVGEGT. Deletions cut 2 bases from V and 5 bases from J, with 9 bases between. The CDR3 is 13 amino acids.

This clonotype came up a few times. The chain carries TRBV2 and TRBJ1-5; TRBD1 matches 10 bases. The CDR3 is 15 residues long. Germline lookup yields CDR1 SNHLY and CDR2 FYNNEI. V shed 3 bases and J 5 bases; nucleotides not matched to a gene: 4. The CDR3 DNA reads as TGTGCCAGCAGTGAGCGGACAGGGGGGTATCAGCCCCAGCATTTT. It specifies CASSERTGGYQPQHF.

The chain couples TRBV5-1 to TRBJ2-7; D possibly matches TRBD1 or TRBD2 (6 bases each). Trimming stripped 5 bases from V and 4 bases from J, with 16 bases between. CDR1 is SGHRS and CDR2 is YFSETQ in the germline V gene. This CDR3 region has 14 residues. The CDR3 loop reads CASREGGPGYEQYF. CDR3 coding DNA: TGCGCCAGCAGGGAAGGGGGGCCTGGTTACGAGCAGTACTTC.

The chain links TRBV20-1 to TRBJ1-4; TRBD1 matches 8 bases. The CDR3 is made up of 18 amino acids. CDR1 and CDR2 from the germline V gene are DFQATT and SNEGSKA (reference sequence). The ends lost 3 bases at V and 10 bases at J; junction bases unmatched: 22. CDR3 protein: CSASLRPENRGVKRKLFF. Here the CDR3 DNA reads TGCAGTGCTAGCCTCAGACCTGAAAACAGGGGGGTGAAGCGAAAACTGTTTTTT.

This clonotype was seen repeatedly, ten times or more. The chain employs TRBV7-2 and TRBJ2-7; D is uncertain. Trimming removed 3 bases at V and 6 bases at J, with 9 bases between. CDR1 and CDR2 from the germline V gene are SGHTA and FQGNSA. This CDR3 comprises 12 residues. The CDR3 here is CASSFRHGEQYF. CDR3 DNA: TGTGCCAGCAGCTTTAGGCACGGCGAGCAGTACTTC.

This clonotype came up many times. V gene TRBV7-9 combines with J gene TRBJ2-1; no definite D call. The CDR3 runs 12 residues. V lost 1 base and J lost 3, with 1 base in between. Germline V CDR1 and CDR2: SEHNR, FQNEAQ (reference sequence). CDR3 sequence: CASSLDYNEQFF. The DNA of the CDR3 is TGTGCCAGCAGCTTAGACTACAATGAGCAGTTCTTC.

This clonotype was seen many times. This chain links TRBV7-2 with TRBJ2-7, with 11 bases fitting TRBD2. Trimming at V came to 3 bases and at J to 4 bases, leaving 5 bases not matched to a gene. Germline CDR1 SGHTA, CDR2 FQGNSA. The CDR3 spans 15 residues. The CDR3 DNA follows: TGTGCCAGCAGCTTCATAGCGGGAGGGCGGTACGAGCAGTACTTC. It translates to CASSFIAGGRYEQYF. The whole variable domain, remainder taken from reference TRBV7-2 and TRBJ2-7, is GAGVSQSPSNKVTEKGKDVELRCDPISGHTALYWYRQSLGQGLEFLIYFQGNSAPDKSGLPSDRFSAERTGGSVSTLTIQRTQQEDSAVYLCASSFIAGGRYEQYFGPGTRLTVT.

This clonotype has at least ten counts. The chain employs TRBV7-8 and TRBJ2-7; 9 nucleotides agree with TRBD2. The length of the CDR3 is 14 residues. J gave up 7 bases and V 3 bases, and 7 bases lay outside the gene matches. The V gene's germline CDR1 is SGHVS and CDR2 FQNEAQ. The CDR3 reads CASSFFAGGGEQYF. The CDR3 DNA reads TGTGCCAGCAGCTTCTTCGCGGGGGGGGGAGAGCAGTACTTC.

This clonotype was detected many times. V gene TRBV28 combines with J gene TRBJ1-5; D might be TRBD1 (5 bases). V was shortened by 2 bases and J by 5 bases, with 25 bases between the two germline ends. Germline loops: CDR1 MDHEN, CDR2 SYDVKM. The CDR3 spans 19 residues. The CDR3 DNA reads as TGTGCCAGCAGTTTAGTAGGGGTTTTCGCAGGCAATGCAGATCAGCCCCAGCATTTT. Its translation is CASSLVGVFAGNADQPQHF.

The CDR3 sequence is CASRGTRGGGYTF. CDR3 DNA sequence: TGTGCCAGCAGGGGGACGAGGGGCGGTGGCTACACCTTC. The gene calls are TRBV6-5 and TRBJ1-2; weak D call: TRBD1 (5 bases). This CDR3 is built from 13 residues. Trimming stripped 6 bases from V and 7 bases from J, with 15 bases between. Germline-derived CDR1 and CDR2 are MNHEY and SVGAGI.

V gene TRBV7-9 combines with J gene TRBJ1-2, with 9 bases identical to TRBD1. The CDR3 is 14 residues long. With V trimmed by 4 bases and J by 4 bases, 4 bases remained unmatched. Germline CDR1 is SEHNR and CDR2 is FQNEAQ (reference sequence). The CDR3 DNA sequence: TGTGCCAGCAGCTCCGGGACAGGGAGCTATGGCTACACCTTC. Its translation: CASSSGTGSYGYTF.

The sample holds a few counts of this clonotype. The chain recombines TRBV6-1 with TRBJ2-1; 12 bases fit TRBD2. Per germline, CDR1 MNHNS and CDR2 SASEGT. The CDR3 is made up of 16 amino acids. The junction had 6 bases not matched to a gene; V was cut back by 3 bases and J by 6 bases. The CDR3 region has the DNA TGTGCCAGCAGTGACCGACTAGCGGGGGTAATCAATGAGCAGTTCTTC. Its translation: CASSDRLAGVINEQFF.

The chain employs TRBV20-1 and TRBJ2-5; D gene uncertain. This CDR3 has 12 amino acids. Germline V gene lookup returns CDR1 DFQATT and CDR2 SNEGSKA (reference sequence). Trimming removed 5 bases at V and 2 bases at J, with 9 bases between. The DNA for the CDR3 is TGCAGTGCTTCCGGGTCTCAAGAGACCCAGTACTTC. Residues: CSASGSQETQYF.

The chain has TRBV7-9 and TRBJ1-5; 7 bases align to TRBD1. Germline V gives CDR1 SEHNR, CDR2 FQNEAQ (reference sequence). The junction had 13 bases not matched to a gene; V was cut back by 5 bases and J by 15 bases. This CDR3 comprises 13 residues. In DNA, the CDR3 is TGTGCCAGCAGCCCGACCGACAGGGCTTATTTGCATTTT. Translating it yields CASSPTDRAYLHF. Variable domain in full (rest from reference TRBV7-9 and TRBJ1-5): DTGVSQNPRHKITKRGQNVTFRCDPISEHNRLYWYRQTLGQGPEFLTYFQNEAQLEKSRLLSDRFSAERPKGSFSTLEIQRTEQGDSAMYLCASSPTDRAYLHFGDGTRLSIL.